This T cell receptor beta chain was profiled in a study of CD8+ T cells in alopecia areata. Study in general: Tofacitinib administration persisted for 6 to 18 months, succeeded by 6 months off drug. Study-wide results and caveats: There was only one nonresponder, so it was unclear how baseline CD8+ expansion relates to response. Against the mouse data, patients shared TCRs less clearly, possibly for HLA reasons.

Regarding treatment: oral pan-JAK inhibitor, 5-10 mg twice daily. The count of this clone is one. What it binds is unknown. Once RNA had been extracted, it was reverse transcribed into cDNA to act as the sequencing template. Produced via immunoSEQ multiplex PCR; TCRdb's table is partial and in-frame only. The sample carries 110,000 to 150,000 clones, roughly 54% recorded once. The CDR3 spans 17 residues. The germline CDR1 and CDR2 sequences are MNHEY and SMNVEV (reference sequence). The V gene end was trimmed by 5 bases and the J gene end by 0 bases; junction bases not matched to a gene: 10. The chain joins TRBV27 to TRBJ2-3, with TRBD2 identical over 8 bases. The specimen comprised CD8+ T cells sorted from blood, sampled at week 4, from a patient treated with tofacitinib. The TCR comes from a human donor with alopecia areata. CDR3 amino acids: CASSPYSSGGSTDTQYF. The CDR3 DNA reads as TGTGCCAGCAGTCCATATTCCAGCGGGGGAAGCACAGATACGCAGTATTTT.